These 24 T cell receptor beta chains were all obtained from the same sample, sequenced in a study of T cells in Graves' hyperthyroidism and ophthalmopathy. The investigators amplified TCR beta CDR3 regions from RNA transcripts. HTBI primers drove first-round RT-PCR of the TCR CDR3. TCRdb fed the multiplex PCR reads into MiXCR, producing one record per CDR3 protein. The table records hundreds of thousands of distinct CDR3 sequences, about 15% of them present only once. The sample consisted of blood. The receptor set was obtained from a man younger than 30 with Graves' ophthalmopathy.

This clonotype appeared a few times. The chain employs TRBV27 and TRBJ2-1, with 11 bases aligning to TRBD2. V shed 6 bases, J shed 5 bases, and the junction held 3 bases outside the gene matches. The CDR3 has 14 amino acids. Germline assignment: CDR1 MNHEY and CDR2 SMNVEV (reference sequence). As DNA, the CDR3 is TGTGCCAGCAGGACTAGCGGGACGAACAATGAGCAGTTCTTC. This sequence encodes CASRTSGTNNEQFF.

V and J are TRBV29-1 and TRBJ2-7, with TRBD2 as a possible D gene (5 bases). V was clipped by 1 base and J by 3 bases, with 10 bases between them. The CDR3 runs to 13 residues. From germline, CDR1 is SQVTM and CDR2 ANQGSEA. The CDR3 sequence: CSVEAAEGYEQYF. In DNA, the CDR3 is TGCAGCGTTGAAGCGGCCGAGGGCTACGAGCAGTACTTC.

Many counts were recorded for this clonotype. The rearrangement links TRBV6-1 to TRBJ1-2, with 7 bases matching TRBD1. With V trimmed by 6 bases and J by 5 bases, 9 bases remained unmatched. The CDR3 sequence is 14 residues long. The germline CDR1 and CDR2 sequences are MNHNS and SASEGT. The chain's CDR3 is CASSTGQAVYGYTF. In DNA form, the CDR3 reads TGTGCCAGCAGCACCGGACAGGCAGTTTATGGCTACACCTTC.

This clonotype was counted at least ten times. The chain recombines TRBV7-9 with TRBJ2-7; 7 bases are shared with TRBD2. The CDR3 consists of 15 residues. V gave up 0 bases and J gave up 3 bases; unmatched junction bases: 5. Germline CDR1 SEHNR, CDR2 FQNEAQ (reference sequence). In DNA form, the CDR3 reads TGTGCCAGCAGCTTAGCGCTAGCGGAACGCTACGAGCAGTACTTC. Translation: CASSLALAERYEQYF.

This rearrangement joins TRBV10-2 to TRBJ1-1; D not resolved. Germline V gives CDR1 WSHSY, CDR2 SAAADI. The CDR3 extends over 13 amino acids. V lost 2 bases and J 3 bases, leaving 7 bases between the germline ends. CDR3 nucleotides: TGCGCCAGCAGTGAGGGGGTAGACACTGAAGCTTTCTTT. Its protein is CASSEGVDTEAFF.

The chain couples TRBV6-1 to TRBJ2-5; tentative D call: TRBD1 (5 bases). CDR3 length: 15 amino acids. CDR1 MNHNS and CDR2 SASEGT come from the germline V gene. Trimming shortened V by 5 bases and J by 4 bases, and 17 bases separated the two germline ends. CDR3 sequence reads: CASSRGWGGGETQYF. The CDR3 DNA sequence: TGTGCCAGCAGTAGGGGTTGGGGCGGCGGAGAGACCCAGTACTTC.

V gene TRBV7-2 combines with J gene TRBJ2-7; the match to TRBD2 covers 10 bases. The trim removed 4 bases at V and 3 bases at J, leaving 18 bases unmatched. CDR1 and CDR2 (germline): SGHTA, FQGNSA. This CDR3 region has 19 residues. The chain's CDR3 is CASSYGPILAGGLYYEQYF. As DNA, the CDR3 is TGTGCCAGCAGCTATGGCCCTATTTTAGCGGGGGGCCTCTACTACGAGCAGTACTTC.

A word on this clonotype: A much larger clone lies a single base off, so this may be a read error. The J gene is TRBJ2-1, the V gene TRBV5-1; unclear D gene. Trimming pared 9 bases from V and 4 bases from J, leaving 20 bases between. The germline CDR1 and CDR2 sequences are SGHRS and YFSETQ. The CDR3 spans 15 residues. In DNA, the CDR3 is TGCGCCACCTGCCCTGGCGAGAGCTATTACAATGAGCAGTTCTTC. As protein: CATCPGESYYNEQFF.

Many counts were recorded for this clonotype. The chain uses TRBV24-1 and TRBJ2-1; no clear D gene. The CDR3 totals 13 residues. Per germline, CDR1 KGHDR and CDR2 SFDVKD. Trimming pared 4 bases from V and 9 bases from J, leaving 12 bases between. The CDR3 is CATSDRMASEQFF. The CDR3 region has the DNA TGTGCCACCAGTGACCGAATGGCGTCTGAGCAGTTCTTC.

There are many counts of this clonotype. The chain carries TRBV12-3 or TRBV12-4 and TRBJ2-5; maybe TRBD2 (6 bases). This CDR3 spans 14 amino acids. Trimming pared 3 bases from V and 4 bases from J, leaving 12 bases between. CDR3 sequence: CASSFRTTPETQYF. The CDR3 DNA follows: TGTGCCAGCAGTTTCCGGACTACTCCAGAGACCCAGTACTTC.

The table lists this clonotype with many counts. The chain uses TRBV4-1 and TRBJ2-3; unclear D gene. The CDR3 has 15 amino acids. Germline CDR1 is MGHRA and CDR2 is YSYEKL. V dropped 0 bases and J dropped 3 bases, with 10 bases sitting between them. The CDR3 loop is CASSQELGRTDTQYF. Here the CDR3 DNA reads TGCGCCAGCAGCCAAGAGTTAGGGCGGACAGATACGCAGTATTTT.

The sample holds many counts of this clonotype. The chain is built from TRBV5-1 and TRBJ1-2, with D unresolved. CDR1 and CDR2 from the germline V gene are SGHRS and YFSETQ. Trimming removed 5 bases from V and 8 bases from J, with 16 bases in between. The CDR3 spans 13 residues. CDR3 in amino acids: CASRHDEGPGYTF. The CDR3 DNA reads TGCGCCAGCAGACACGATGAAGGTCCCGGCTACACCTTC.

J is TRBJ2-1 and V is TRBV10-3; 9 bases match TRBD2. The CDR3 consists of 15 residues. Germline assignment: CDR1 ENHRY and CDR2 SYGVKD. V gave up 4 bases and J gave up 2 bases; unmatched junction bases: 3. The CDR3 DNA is TGTGCCATCAGTGCTGGCGGGAGGGCCTACAATGAGCAGTTCTTC. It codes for CAISAGGRAYNEQFF.

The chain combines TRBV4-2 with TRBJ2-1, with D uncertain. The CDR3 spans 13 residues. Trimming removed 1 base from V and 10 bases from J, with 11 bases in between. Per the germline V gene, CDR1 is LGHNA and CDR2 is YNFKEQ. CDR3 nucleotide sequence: TGTGCCAGCAGCCAAGCTCTAGTCCGAGAGCAGTTCTTC. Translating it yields CASSQALVREQFF.

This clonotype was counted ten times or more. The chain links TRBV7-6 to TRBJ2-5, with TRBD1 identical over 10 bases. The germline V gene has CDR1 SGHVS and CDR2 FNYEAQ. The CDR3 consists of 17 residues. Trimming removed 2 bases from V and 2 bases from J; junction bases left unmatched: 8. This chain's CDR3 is CASSLLTPGQGQETQYF. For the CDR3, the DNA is TGTGCCAGCAGCTTACTCACACCGGGACAGGGGCAAGAGACCCAGTACTTC.

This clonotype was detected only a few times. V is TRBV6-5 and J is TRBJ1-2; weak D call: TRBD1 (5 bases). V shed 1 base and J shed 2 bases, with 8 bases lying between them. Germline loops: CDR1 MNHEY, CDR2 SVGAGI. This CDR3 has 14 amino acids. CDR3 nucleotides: TGTGCCAGCAGTTACTATTCAGGGAACTATGGCTACACCTTC. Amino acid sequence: CASSYYSGNYGYTF.

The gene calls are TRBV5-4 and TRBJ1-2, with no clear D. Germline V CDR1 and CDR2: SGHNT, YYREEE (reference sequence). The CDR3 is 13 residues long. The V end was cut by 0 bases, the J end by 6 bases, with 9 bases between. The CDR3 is CASSLEQRNGYTF. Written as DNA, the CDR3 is TGTGCCAGCAGCTTGGAACAGAGAAATGGCTACACCTTC. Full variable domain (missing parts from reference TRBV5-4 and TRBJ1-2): ETGVTQSPTHLIKTRGQQVTLRCSSQSGHNTVSWYQQALGQGPQFIFQYYREEENGRGNFPPRFSGLQFPNYSSELNVNALELDDSALYLCASSLEQRNGYTFGSGTRLTVV.

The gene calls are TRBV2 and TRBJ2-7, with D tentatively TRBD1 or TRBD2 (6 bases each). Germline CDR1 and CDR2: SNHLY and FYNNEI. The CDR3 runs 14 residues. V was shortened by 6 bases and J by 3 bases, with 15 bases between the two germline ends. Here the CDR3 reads CASSGVGGLYEQYF. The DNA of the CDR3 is TGTGCCAGCAGCGGAGTGGGGGGCCTCTACGAGCAGTACTTC. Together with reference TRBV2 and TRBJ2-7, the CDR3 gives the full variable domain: EPEVTQTPSHQVTQMGQEVILRCVPISNHLYFYWYRQILGQKVEFLVSFYNNEISEKSEIFDDQFSVERPDGSNFTLKIRSTKLEDSAMYFCASSGVGGLYEQYFGPGTRLTVT.

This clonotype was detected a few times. CDR3 protein: CASSDPSGGGTDTQYF. CDR3 DNA sequence: TGTGCCAGTAGTGATCCTAGCGGGGGCGGCACAGATACGCAGTATTTT. The chain carries TRBV19 and TRBJ2-3; 10 nucleotides line up with TRBD2. The V segment lost 5 bases and the J segment 1 base; nucleotides outside the gene matches: 6. Germline V gene data show CDR1 as LNHDA and CDR2 as SQIVND (reference sequence). The CDR3 length is 16 residues. Combining the CDR3 with reference TRBV19 and TRBJ2-3 gives the whole variable domain DGGITQSPKYLFRKEGQNVTLSCEQNLNHDAMYWYRQDPGQGLRLIYYSQIVNDFQKGDIAEGYSVSREKKESFPLTVTSAQKNPTAFYLCASSDPSGGGTDTQYFGPGTRLTVL.

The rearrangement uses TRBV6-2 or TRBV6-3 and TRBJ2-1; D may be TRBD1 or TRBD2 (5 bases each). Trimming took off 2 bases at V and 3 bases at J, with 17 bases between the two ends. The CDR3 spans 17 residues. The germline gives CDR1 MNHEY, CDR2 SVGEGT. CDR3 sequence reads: CASSYNGARGGYNEQFF. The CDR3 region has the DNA TGTGCCAGCAGTTACAACGGGGCTCGAGGAGGCTACAATGAGCAGTTCTTC.

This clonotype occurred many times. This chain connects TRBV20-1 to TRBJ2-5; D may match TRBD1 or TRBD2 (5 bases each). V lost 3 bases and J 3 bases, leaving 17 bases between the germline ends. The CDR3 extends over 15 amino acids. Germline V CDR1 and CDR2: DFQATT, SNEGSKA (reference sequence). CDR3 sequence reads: CSARGPPGREETQYF. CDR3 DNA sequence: TGCAGTGCTAGGGGACCGCCGGGGCGGGAAGAGACCCAGTACTTC.

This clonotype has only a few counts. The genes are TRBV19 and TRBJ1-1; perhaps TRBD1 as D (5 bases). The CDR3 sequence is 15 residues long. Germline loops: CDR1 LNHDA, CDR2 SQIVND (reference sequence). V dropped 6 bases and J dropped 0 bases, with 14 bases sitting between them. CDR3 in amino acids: CASSTQGALNTEAFF. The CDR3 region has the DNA TGTGCCAGTAGCACCCAGGGCGCCTTGAACACTGAAGCTTTCTTT.

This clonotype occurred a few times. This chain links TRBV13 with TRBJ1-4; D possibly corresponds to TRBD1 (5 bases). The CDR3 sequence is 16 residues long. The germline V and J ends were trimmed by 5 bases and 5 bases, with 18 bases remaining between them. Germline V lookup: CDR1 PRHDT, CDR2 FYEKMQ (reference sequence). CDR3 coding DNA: TGTGCCAGCAGCCCCGGAGATGCAGGGATAAATGAAAAACTGTTTTTT. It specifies CASSPGDAGINEKLFF. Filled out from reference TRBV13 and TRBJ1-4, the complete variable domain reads AAGVIQSPRHLIKEKRETATLKCYPIPRHDTVYWYQQGPGQDPQFLISFYEKMQSDKGSIPDRFSAQQFSDYHSELNMSSLELGDSALYFCASSPGDAGINEKLFFGSGTQLSVL.

DNA for the CDR3: TGTGCCACCAGTGACGTTCCCCCCGGATGGATGTACCAAGAGACCCAGTACTTC. It translates to CATSDVPPGWMYQETQYF. J is TRBJ2-5 and V is TRBV24-1; D not resolved. Germline assignment: CDR1 KGHDR and CDR2 SFDVKD. The CDR3 length is 18 residues. V shed 4 bases and J shed 0 bases, with 20 bases lying between them.